This T cell receptor beta chain is drawn from a study of T cells after posttransplantation cyclophosphamide. Produced via immunoSEQ multiplex PCR; TCRdb's table is partial and in-frame only. This sample has fewer than 20,000 clones, with roughly 80% found just once. Germline lookup yields CDR1 MNHNS and CDR2 SASEGT. This CDR3 region has 13 residues. The V end lost 6 bases, the J end lost 4 bases, and 9 bases lay between the germline ends. With respect to this clone: The target antigen is unknown.

Controls had myeloablative marrow grafts with methotrexate and calcineurin inhibitor, sampled at 1 year. Study results and limitations: After PTCy, TRB diversity resembled that of CNI/methotrexate controls. Later post-transplant blood repertoires were often dominated by donor CD8+ memory clones. Blood and skin or GI T cell repertoires showed limited TRB overlap.

Sequencing used PBMCs, obtained 440 to 450 days after allogeneic stem cell transplant with calcineurin inhibitor and methotrexate. The sequence was collected from a male patient aged 25-45 years who received an allogeneic stem cell transplant from an unrelated donor, was CMV-positive, and had acute and chronic GVHD. Some T cells may be provided by the graft donor. The gene calls are TRBV6-1 and TRBJ1-4; D is uncertain. CDR3 amino acids: CASRQYGNEKLFF. The DNA for the CDR3 is TGTGCCAGCAGACAGTACGGTAATGAAAAACTGTTTTTT.